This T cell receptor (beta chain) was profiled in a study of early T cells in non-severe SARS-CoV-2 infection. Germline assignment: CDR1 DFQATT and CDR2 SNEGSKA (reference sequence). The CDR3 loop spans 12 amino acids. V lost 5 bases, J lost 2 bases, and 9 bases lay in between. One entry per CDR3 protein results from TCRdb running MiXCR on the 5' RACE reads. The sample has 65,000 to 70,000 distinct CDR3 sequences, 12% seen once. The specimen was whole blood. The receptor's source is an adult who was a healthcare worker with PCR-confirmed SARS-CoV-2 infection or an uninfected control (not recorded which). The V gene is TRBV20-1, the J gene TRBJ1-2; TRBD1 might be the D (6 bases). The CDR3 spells CSAADRNYGYTF. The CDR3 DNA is TGCAGTGCTGCCGACAGGAACTATGGCTACACCTTC.